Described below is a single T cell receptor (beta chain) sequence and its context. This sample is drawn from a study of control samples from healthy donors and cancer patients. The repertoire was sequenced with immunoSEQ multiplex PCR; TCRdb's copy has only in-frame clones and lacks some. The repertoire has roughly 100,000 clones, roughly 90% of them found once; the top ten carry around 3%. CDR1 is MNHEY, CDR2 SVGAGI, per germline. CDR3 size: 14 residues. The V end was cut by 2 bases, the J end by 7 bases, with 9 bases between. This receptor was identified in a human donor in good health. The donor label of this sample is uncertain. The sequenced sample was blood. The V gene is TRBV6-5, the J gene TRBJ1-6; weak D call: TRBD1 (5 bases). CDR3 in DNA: TGTGCCAGCAGTTACGAGGGGCTAAATTCACCCCTCCACTTT. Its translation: CASSYEGLNSPLHF.